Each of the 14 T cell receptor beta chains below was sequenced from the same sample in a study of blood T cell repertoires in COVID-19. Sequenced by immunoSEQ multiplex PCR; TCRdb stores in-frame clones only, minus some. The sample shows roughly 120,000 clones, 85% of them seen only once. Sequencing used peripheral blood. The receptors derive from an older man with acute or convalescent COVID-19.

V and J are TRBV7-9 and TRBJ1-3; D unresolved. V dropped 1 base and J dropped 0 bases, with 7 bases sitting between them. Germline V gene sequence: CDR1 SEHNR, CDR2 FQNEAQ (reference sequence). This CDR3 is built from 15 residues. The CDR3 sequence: CASSLVAFSGNTIYF. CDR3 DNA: TGTGCCAGCAGCTTAGTAGCCTTCTCTGGAAACACCATATATTTT.

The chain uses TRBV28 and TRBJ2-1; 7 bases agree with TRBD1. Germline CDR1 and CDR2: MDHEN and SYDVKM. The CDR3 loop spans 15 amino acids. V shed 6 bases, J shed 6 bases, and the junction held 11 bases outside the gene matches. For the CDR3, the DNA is TGTGCCAGCAGCCCCGCTGGGGGACAGATCAATGAGCAGTTCTTC. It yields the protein CASSPAGGQINEQFF.

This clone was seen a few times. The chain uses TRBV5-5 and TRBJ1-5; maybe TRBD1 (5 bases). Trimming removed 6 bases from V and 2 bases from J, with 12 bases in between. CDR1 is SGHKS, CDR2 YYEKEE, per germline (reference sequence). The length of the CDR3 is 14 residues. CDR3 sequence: CASTDGGGNQPQHF. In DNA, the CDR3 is TGTGCCAGCACCGACGGGGGGGGCAATCAGCCCCAGCATTTT.

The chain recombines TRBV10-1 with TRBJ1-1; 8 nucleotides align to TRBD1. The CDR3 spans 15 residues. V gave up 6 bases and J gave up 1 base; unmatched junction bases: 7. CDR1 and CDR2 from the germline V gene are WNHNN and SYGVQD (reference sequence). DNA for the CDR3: TGCGCCAGCAGCCCCGGGACAGGCTGGAACACTGAAGCTTTCTTT. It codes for CASSPGTGWNTEAFF.

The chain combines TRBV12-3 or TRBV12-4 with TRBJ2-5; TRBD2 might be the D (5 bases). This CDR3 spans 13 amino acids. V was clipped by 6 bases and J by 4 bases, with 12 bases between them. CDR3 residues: CASSRGSVETQYF. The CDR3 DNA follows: TGTGCCAGCAGCCGCGGGTCGGTAGAGACCCAGTACTTC.

CDR3 amino acids: CASSFTGTSGLWNTGELFF. The CDR3 DNA follows: TGTGCCAGCAGCTTCACCGGGACTAGCGGGCTATGGAACACCGGGGAGCTGTTTTTT. This sequence joins TRBV28 and TRBJ2-2, with 12 bases aligning to TRBD2. Germline V CDR1 and CDR2: MDHEN, SYDVKM. The CDR3 has 19 residues. V lost 6 bases to trimming and J lost 1 base; unmatched junction nucleotides: 12. Together with reference TRBV28 and TRBJ2-2, the CDR3 gives the full variable domain: DVKVTQSSRYLVKRTGEKVFLECVQDMDHENMFWYRQDPGLGLRLIYFSYDVKMKEKGDIPEGYSVSREKKERFSLILESASTNQTSMYLCASSFTGTSGLWNTGELFFGEGSRLTVL.

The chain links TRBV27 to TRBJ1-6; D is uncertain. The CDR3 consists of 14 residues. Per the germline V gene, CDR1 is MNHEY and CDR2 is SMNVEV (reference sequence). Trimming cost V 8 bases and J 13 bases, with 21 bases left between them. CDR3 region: CASGPTDQFSPLHF. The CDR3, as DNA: TGTGCCAGCGGGCCCACAGACCAGTTTTCTCCCCTCCACTTT.

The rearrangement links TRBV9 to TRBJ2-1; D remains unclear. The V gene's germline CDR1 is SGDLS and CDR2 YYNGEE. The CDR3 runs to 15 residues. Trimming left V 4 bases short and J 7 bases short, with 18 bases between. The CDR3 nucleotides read TGTGCCAGCAGCCGTTACGCTAGTCTTGGGAATGAGCAGTTCTTC. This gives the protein CASSRYASLGNEQFF.

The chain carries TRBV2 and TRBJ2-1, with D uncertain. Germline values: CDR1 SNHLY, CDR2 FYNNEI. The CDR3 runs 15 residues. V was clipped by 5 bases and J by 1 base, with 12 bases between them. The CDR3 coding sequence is TGTGCCAGCAGTAAGACTTTCTCATCCTACAATGAGCAGTTCTTC. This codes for CASSKTFSSYNEQFF. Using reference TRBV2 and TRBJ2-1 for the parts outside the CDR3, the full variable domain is EPEVTQTPSHQVTQMGQEVILRCVPISNHLYFYWYRQILGQKVEFLVSFYNNEISEKSEIFDDQFSVERPDGSNFTLKIRSTKLEDSAMYFCASSKTFSSYNEQFFGPGTRLTVL.

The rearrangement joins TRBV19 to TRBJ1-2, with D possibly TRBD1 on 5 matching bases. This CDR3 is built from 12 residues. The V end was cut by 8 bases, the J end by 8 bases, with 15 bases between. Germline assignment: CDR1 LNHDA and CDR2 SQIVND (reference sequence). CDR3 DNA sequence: TGTGCCAGTTTCAGGGAATTCGACGGCTACACCTTC. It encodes CASFREFDGYTF.

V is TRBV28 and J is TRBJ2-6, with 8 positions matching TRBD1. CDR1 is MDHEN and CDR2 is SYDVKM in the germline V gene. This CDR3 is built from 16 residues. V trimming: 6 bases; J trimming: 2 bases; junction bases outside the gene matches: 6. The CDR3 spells CASRERTGTGANVLTF. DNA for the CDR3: TGTGCCAGCAGGGAACGGACAGGGACTGGGGCCAACGTCCTGACTTTC.

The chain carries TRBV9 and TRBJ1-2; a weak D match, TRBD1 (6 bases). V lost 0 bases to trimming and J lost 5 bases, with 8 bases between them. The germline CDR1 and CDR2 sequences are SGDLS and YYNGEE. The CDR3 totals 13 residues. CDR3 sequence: CASSVGDTYGYTF. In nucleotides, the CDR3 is TGTGCCAGCAGCGTAGGGGACACTTATGGCTACACCTTC. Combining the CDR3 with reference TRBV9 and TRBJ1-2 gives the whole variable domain DSGVTQTPKHLITATGQRVTLRCSPRSGDLSVYWYQQSLDQGLQFLIQYYNGEERAKGNILERFSAQQFPDLHSELNLSSLELGDSALYFCASSVGDTYGYTFGSGTRLTVV.

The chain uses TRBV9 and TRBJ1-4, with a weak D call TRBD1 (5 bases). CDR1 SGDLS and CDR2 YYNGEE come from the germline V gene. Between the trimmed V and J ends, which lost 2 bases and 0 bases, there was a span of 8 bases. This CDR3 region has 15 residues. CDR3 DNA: TGTGCCAGCAGCGTTTCAGGGACAACTAATGAAAAACTGTTTTTT. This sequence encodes CASSVSGTTNEKLFF.

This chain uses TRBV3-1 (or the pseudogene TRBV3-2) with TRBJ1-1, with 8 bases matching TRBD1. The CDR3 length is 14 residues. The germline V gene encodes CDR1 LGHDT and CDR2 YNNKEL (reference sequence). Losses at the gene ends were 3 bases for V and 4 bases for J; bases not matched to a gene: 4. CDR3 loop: CASSQFTGGTEAFF. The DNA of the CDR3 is TGTGCCAGCAGCCAGTTCACAGGGGGCACTGAAGCTTTCTTT.